Shown below are 6 T cell receptor beta chains from a single sample sequenced in a study of blood T cell repertoires in COVID-19. Sequenced by immunoSEQ multiplex PCR; TCRdb stores in-frame clones only, minus some. The sample yields just under 90,000 clones, about two thirds seen once. Material: peripheral blood. These receptors were collected from a woman aged 80 or over with acute or convalescent COVID-19.

The chain joins TRBV5-1 to TRBJ2-1; 12 bases agree with TRBD2. Unmatched junction bases numbered 18, after V lost 9 bases and J lost 2 bases. The CDR3 runs 19 residues. Germline CDR1 is SGHRS and CDR2 is YFSETQ. The CDR3 loop is CATKRTSGALYPAYNEQFF. CDR3 in DNA: TGCGCCACTAAGAGGACTAGCGGGGCTCTTTACCCTGCCTACAATGAGCAGTTCTTC.

The CDR3 loop reads CAWRPAGKGAPIYF. For the CDR3, the DNA is TGTGCCTGGAGACCGGCGGGCAAGGGAGCACCAATATATTTT. This chain joins TRBV30 and TRBJ1-3; D is ambiguous. Germline V lookup: CDR1 GTSNPN, CDR2 SVGIG (reference sequence). The CDR3 has 14 amino acids. Trimming left V 3 bases short and J 13 bases short, with 22 bases between.

This clone was picked up many times. The gene calls are TRBV7-9 and TRBJ1-1; possibly TRBD1 for D (6 bases). The germline gives CDR1 SEHNR, CDR2 FQNEAQ (reference sequence). Deletions cut 10 bases from V and 2 bases from J, with 17 bases between. The CDR3 has 14 residues. The CDR3 is CATGVGNGNTEAFF. In nucleotides, the CDR3 is TGTGCCACAGGGGTGGGGAACGGAAACACTGAAGCTTTCTTT.

This clone was counted only a few times. The gene calls are TRBV10-3 and TRBJ1-1, with D possibly TRBD1 on 5 matching bases. This CDR3 comprises 16 residues. Trimming cost V 3 bases and J 3 bases, with 17 bases left between them. The germline CDR1 and CDR2 sequences are ENHRY and SYGVKD. CDR3 coding DNA: TGTGCCATCAGTGACCCAAACCTCGGGGGGGACACTGAAGCTTTCTTT. Translating it yields CAISDPNLGGDTEAFF.

The gene calls are TRBV5-4 and TRBJ1-2, with 7 bases fitting TRBD1. CDR3 size: 14 residues. Germline trimming cut 4 bases from V and 8 bases from J; bases unmatched to any gene: 11. The germline V gene has CDR1 SGHNT and CDR2 YYREEE (reference sequence). CDR3 amino acids: CASSPGTAGGGYTF. CDR3 nucleotide sequence: TGTGCCAGCAGCCCAGGGACAGCGGGCGGGGGCTACACCTTC.

The chain employs TRBV13 and TRBJ1-6, with D perhaps matching TRBD1 (6 bases). The CDR3 consists of 16 residues. V was cut by 4 bases and J by 5 bases, with 15 bases left in between. Germline V gives CDR1 PRHDT, CDR2 FYEKMQ (reference sequence). The CDR3 DNA reads as TGTGCCAGCAGCTGGGGGCGCGGGAGGAATAATTCACCCCTCCACTTT. Translating it yields CASSWGRGRNNSPLHF.